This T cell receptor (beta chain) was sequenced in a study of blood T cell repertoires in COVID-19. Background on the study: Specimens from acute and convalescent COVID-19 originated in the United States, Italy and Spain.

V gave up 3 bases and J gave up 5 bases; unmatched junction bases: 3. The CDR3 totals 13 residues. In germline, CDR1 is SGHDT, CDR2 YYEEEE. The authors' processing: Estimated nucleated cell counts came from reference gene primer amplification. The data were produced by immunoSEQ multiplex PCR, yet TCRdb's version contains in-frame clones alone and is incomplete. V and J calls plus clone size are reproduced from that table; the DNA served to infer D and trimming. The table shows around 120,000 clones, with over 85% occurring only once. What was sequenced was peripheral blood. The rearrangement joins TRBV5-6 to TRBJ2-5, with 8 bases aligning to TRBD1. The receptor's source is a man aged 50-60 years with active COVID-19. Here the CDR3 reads CASSSGGRETQYF. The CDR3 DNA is TGTGCCAGCAGCTCAGGGGGCAGGGAGACCCAGTACTTC.